A selection of T cell receptor beta chains follows, all from one sample in a study of cytomegalovirus exposure and HLA in healthy donors. The protocol was immunoSEQ multiplex PCR, while the TCRdb copy is restricted to in-frame clones and leaves out a portion. The sample has 95,000 to 120,000 clones; 67% are singletons. Input material: PBMCs. The receptors derive from a man between 18 and 35 years old in good health and CMV-seropositive. Both conserved end residues are part of each CDR3. Fields, in order: J gene, clone size, V gene, D gene, CDR3 protein, CDR3 DNA. D genes are given only for firm matches. Size is stated for part of the rows, as once, few or many counts, or as a class when the clone is expanded.

TRBJ1-2 | . | TRBV28 | . | CASRTGTPDGYTF | TGTGCCAGCAGGACCGGGACACCCGATGGCTACACCTTC
TRBJ2-3 | once | TRBV6-5 | . | CASSYSGVGDTQYF | TGTGCCAGCAGTTACTCCGGAGTCGGGGATACGCAGTATTTT
TRBJ1-2 | few | TRBV6-6 | . | CASSSEGNPNYGYTF | TGTGCCAGCAGTAGCGAGGGAAACCCTAACTATGGCTACACCTTC
TRBJ2-4 | . | TRBV7-2 | . | CASSTTLAKNIQYF | TGTGCCAGCAGCACTACACTAGCCAAAAACATTCAGTACTTC
TRBJ1-5 | . | TRBV6-1 | . | CASSVGGNQPQHF | TGTGCCAGCAGTGTAGGAGGCAATCAGCCCCAGCATTTT
TRBJ2-1 | few | TRBV6-5 | TRBD2 | CASSQSGGAGNEQFF | TGTGCCAGCAGCCAAAGCGGGGGGGCGGGCAATGAGCAGTTCTTC
TRBJ1-5 | . | TRBV6-6 | TRBD1 | CASSYRQGGSNQPQHF | TGTGCCAGCAGTTACAGACAGGGTGGGAGCAATCAGCCCCAGCATTTT
TRBJ2-3 | . | TRBV7-9 | . | CASSLLRRGTDTQYF | TGTGCCAGCAGCCTTCTTAGGCGGGGCACAGATACGCAGTATTTT
TRBJ2-3 | . | TRBV18 | TRBD1 | CASSPTGTGLSDTQYF | TGTGCCAGCTCCCCTACCGGGACAGGACTCTCAGATACGCAGTATTTT
TRBJ2-3 | . | TRBV7-9 | TRBD1 | CASSGRLTGETQYF | TGTGCCAGCAGCGGTCGCCTGACAGGGGAAACGCAGTATTTT
TRBJ2-3 | . | TRBV11-1 | TRBD1 | CASSAKRGTGITADTQYF | TGTGCCAGCAGCGCGAAGAGAGGGACAGGGATTACCGCAGATACGCAGTATTTT
TRBJ2-3 | . | TRBV7-7 | . | CASSFPISGNTGDTQYF | TGTGCCAGCAGCTTCCCAATCTCGGGAAACACGGGGGATACGCAGTATTTT
TRBJ1-5 | once | TRBV9 | . | CASSVGGGNQPQHF | TGTGCCAGCAGCGTAGGGGGGGGAAATCAGCCCCAGCATTTT
TRBJ2-5 | . | TRBV29-1 | TRBD1 | CSLTSGTGDGETQYF | TGCAGCCTAACCTCCGGGACAGGGGACGGGGAGACCCAGTACTTC
TRBJ2-1 | . | TRBV29-1 | . | CSVPAPSSYNEQFF | TGCAGCGTCCCCGCGCCTAGCTCCTACAATGAGCAGTTCTTC
TRBJ1-2 | . | TRBV27 | TRBD1 | CASSLKGDRAYGYTF | TGTGCCAGCAGTTTAAAGGGGGACAGGGCCTATGGCTACACCTTC
TRBJ2-2 | few | TRBV7-9 | TRBD1 | CASSLVRTGFTGELFF | TGTGCCAGCAGCTTAGTCCGGACAGGGTTCACCGGGGAGCTGTTTTTT
TRBJ1-4 | . | TRBV19 | . | CASSTWGGDEKLFF | TGTGCCAGTAGTACTTGGGGAGGCGATGAAAAACTGTTTTTT
TRBJ2-5 | . | TRBV2 | TRBD2 | CASSEVGGGAVETQYF | TGTGCCAGCAGTGAAGTTGGCGGGGGGGCCGTGGAGACCCAGTACTTC
TRBJ2-5 | . | TRBV5-1 | TRBD2 | CASRRGDVQETQYF | TGCGCCAGCAGGCGGGGGGATGTGCAAGAGACCCAGTACTTC
TRBJ1-1 | . | TRBV5-4 | . | CASSQQGFVNTEAFF | TGTGCCAGCAGCCAACAGGGATTCGTGAACACTGAAGCTTTCTTT
TRBJ1-1 | . | TRBV29-1 | TRBD1 | CSVEFAGQGEEAFF | TGCAGCGTTGAGTTTGCGGGACAGGGTGAGGAAGCTTTCTTT
TRBJ2-2 | . | TRBV5-4 | TRBD1 | CASSLGGTVNTGELFF | TGTGCCAGCAGCTTGGGGGGGACAGTGAACACCGGGGAGCTGTTTTTT
TRBJ2-7 | . | TRBV2 | TRBD2 | CASMKSGEGYEQYF | TGTGCCAGCATGAAGAGCGGGGAAGGTTACGAGCAGTACTTC
TRBJ2-5 | . | TRBV28 | . | CASSLLSETQYF | TGTGCCAGCAGTTTATTAAGCGAGACCCAGTACTTC
TRBJ1-4 | few | TRBV7-2 | . | CASSLGRVTANEKLFF | TGTGCCAGCAGCTTAGGCAGGGTGACAGCTAATGAAAAACTGTTTTTT
TRBJ1-5 | few | TRBV10-1 | TRBD1 | CASRTGVNQPQHF | TGCGCCAGCAGAACAGGGGTCAATCAGCCCCAGCATTTT
TRBJ1-4 | . | TRBV6-5 | . | CASSYSGVNEKLFF | TGTGCCAGCAGTTATTCAGGGGTTAATGAAAAACTGTTTTTT
TRBJ1-1 | . | TRBV5-6 | . | CASSHFAGNTEAFF | TGTGCCAGCAGCCACTTTGCAGGGAACACTGAAGCTTTCTTT
TRBJ2-7 | . | TRBV15 | . | CATSRDRGGQYF | TGTGCCACCAGCAGAGATCGGGGAGGACAGTACTTC
TRBJ2-7 | . | TRBV11-3 | . | CASSSGHSAEQYF | TGTGCCAGCAGCTCCGGACATTCAGCCGAGCAGTACTTC
TRBJ2-3 | . | TRBV15 | TRBD2 | CATSRKRLAGAITDTQYF | TGTGCCACCAGCAGAAAACGACTAGCGGGGGCGATCACAGATACGCAGTATTTT
TRBJ2-5 | few | TRBV6-5 | TRBD2 | CASRTPGRGASLLYF | TGTGCCAGCAGGACGCCGGGGCGGGGGGCCTCTTTGTTGTACTTC
TRBJ2-1 | . | TRBV7-9 | . | CASSPPQYNEQFF | TGTGCCAGCAGCCCCCCCCAATACAATGAGCAGTTCTTC
TRBJ2-1 | . | TRBV5-1 | . | CASSFEPTGIPVGGEQFF | TGCGCCAGCAGTTTTGAACCGACAGGGATCCCGGTCGGGGGTGAGCAGTTCTTC
TRBJ2-3 | . | TRBV27 | . | CASSNQGSSTDTQYF | TGTGCCAGCAGCAACCAGGGTTCTAGCACAGATACGCAGTATTTT
TRBJ1-1 | . | TRBV11-2 | . | CASSFGPRGLNTEAFF | TGTGCCAGCAGCTTTGGGCCTAGGGGTTTGAACACTGAAGCTTTCTTT
TRBJ2-1 | . | TRBV6-5 | . | CASGLNEQFF | TGTGCCAGCGGACTCAATGAGCAGTTCTTC
TRBJ2-3 | . | TRBV6-5 | . | CASSPTGMTDTQYF | TGTGCCAGCAGCCCCACGGGGATGACAGATACGCAGTATTTT
TRBJ1-3 | . | TRBV7-6 | . | CASSLGNRESAGNTIYF | TGTGCCAGCAGCTTAGGTAACAGAGAGTCTGCTGGAAACACCATATATTTT
TRBJ1-5 | . | TRBV2 | . | CASSERTGSNQPQHF | TGTGCCAGCAGTGAAAGAACAGGGAGCAATCAGCCCCAGCATTTT
TRBJ2-3 | . | TRBV11-2 | TRBD1 | CASSLRGQTTDTQYF | TGTGCCAGCAGCTTACGGGGACAGACAACAGATACGCAGTATTTT
TRBJ1-1 | . | TRBV2 | . | CASSTGAGRNTEAFF | TGTGCCAGCAGTACAGGAGCGGGCAGGAACACTGAAGCTTTCTTT
TRBJ1-2 | . | TRBV5-5 | . | CASSSGGLIRGYTF | TGTGCCAGCAGCTCTGGCGGTCTTATTAGGGGCTACACCTTC
TRBJ1-1 | once | TRBV15 | . | CATSRDSPKFPHGGVPEAFF | TGTGCCACCAGCAGAGATTCTCCTAAGTTCCCACACGGAGGGGTCCCTGAAGCTTTCTTT
TRBJ2-1 | . | TRBV12-5 | TRBD2 | CASGPGLGAYNEQFF | TGTGCTAGTGGTCCGGGACTAGGGGCCTACAATGAGCAGTTCTTC
TRBJ2-5 | . | TRBV5-1 | . | CASSDSSETQYF | TGCGCCAGCAGCGACAGCTCAGAGACCCAGTACTTC